These 24 T cell receptor beta chains came from one sample sequenced in a study of identical twins. TCRdb recomputed calls from the 5' RACE reads with MiXCR, one row per CDR3 protein. The table has more than 250,000 distinct CDR3 sequences, roughly 8.6% seen once. These same data were also listed under a study on yellow fever vaccine responses in identical twins.

The sample consisted of memory (CD45RO+) T cells sorted from blood. Every receptor here comes from a woman in her late teens or twenties in good health.

Of note for this clonotype: It may be a read error: a sequence one base away is much more abundant. CDR3 protein: CASSLMGARENEKLFF. The CDR3 region has the DNA TGTGCCAGCAGTTTAATGGGCGCAAGGGAAAATGAAAAACTGTTTTTT. V gene TRBV12-3 or TRBV12-4 combines with J gene TRBJ1-4; D is uncertain. This CDR3 has 16 amino acids. Deletions cut 2 bases from V and 5 bases from J, with 15 bases between.

This clonotype was seen many times. J is TRBJ1-2 and V is TRBV12-3 or TRBV12-4, with D unclear. Trimming took off 5 bases at V and 0 bases at J, with 13 bases between the two ends. The CDR3 has 15 amino acids. The CDR3, as DNA: TGTGCCAGCAGTCCTCCGACTGGAACTAACTATGGCTACACCTTC. Amino acid sequence: CASSPPTGTNYGYTF.

V is TRBV10-3 and J is TRBJ2-7; D gene unclear. Per germline, CDR1 ENHRY and CDR2 SYGVKD. The V gene lost 3 bases and the J gene lost 1 base, with 7 bases spanning the gap. The CDR3 totals 13 residues. CDR3 sequence (DNA): TGTGCCATCAGTGATGTGGCGTCCTACGAGCAGTACGTC. This encodes CAISDVASYEQYV.

This chain joins TRBV2 and TRBJ2-7; 10 bases match TRBD1. The CDR3 has 14 residues. Germline CDR1 reads SNHLY; CDR2 reads FYNNEI. V gave up 5 bases and J gave up 6 bases; unmatched junction bases: 7. The CDR3 DNA is TGTGCCAGCAGTATACGACAGGGGGCGGTCGAGCAGTACTTC. As protein: CASSIRQGAVEQYF.

The rearrangement joins TRBV4-2 to TRBJ2-2; D gene uncertain. Trimming stripped 0 bases from V and 8 bases from J, with 10 bases between. Germline V gives CDR1 LGHNA, CDR2 YNFKEQ. The CDR3 covers 14 residues. The CDR3 protein is CASSQDLRVGELFF. As DNA, the CDR3 is TGTGCCAGCAGCCAAGATTTACGGGTAGGGGAGCTGTTTTTT.

This clonotype showed up just a few times. The rearrangement links TRBV7-9 to TRBJ2-2, with D unresolved. The germline gives CDR1 SEHNR, CDR2 FQNEAQ (reference sequence). CDR3 length: 14 amino acids. With 1 base removed from V and 5 bases from J, the gap between germline ends came to 8 bases. The CDR3 sequence is CASSLGSITGELFF. The CDR3 DNA follows: TGTGCCAGCAGCTTAGGCAGTATAACCGGGGAGCTGTTTTTT.

This clonotype has ten or more counts. The chain links TRBV12-3 or TRBV12-4 to TRBJ1-4; D is unclear. This CDR3 is built from 15 residues. Trimming shortened V by 1 base and J by 8 bases, and 14 bases separated the two germline ends. The CDR3 nucleotides are TGTGCCAGCAGTTTAGGACGGGAGAGAAGGGAAAAACTGTTTTTT. Its translation is CASSLGRERREKLFF.

This clonotype appeared a few times. The chain is built from TRBV6-1 and TRBJ2-2, with 8 bases that match TRBD2. The CDR3 consists of 16 residues. Germline CDR1 MNHNS, CDR2 SASEGT. V lost 7 bases and J lost 0; bases outside the gene matches: 7. The CDR3 spells CASIPAGAANTGELFF. The CDR3, as DNA: TGTGCCAGCATCCCAGCGGGGGCCGCGAACACCGGGGAGCTGTTTTTT.

This clonotype came up a few times. The CDR3 protein is CANSLDVNSPLHF. The CDR3 bases are TGTGCCAACTCACTGGACGTTAATTCACCCCTCCACTTT. This chain links TRBV6-1 with TRBJ1-6; D call uncertain. The CDR3 loop spans 13 amino acids. Germline lookup yields CDR1 MNHNS and CDR2 SASEGT. V was trimmed by 10 bases and J by 6 bases, leaving 13 bases between them.

This sequence joins TRBV24-1 and TRBJ1-2, with 7 positions matching TRBD1. The V gene end was trimmed by 7 bases and the J gene end by 7 bases; junction bases not matched to a gene: 2. The CDR3 covers 11 residues. Germline lookup yields CDR1 KGHDR and CDR2 SFDVKD. This CDR3 is CATRGTVGYTF. CDR3 sequence (DNA): TGTGCCACCAGGGGGACAGTTGGCTACACCTTC.

V and J are TRBV3-1 and TRBJ2-3; the match to TRBD2 covers 7 bases. V lost 1 base, J lost 2 bases, and 3 bases stayed unmatched. CDR3 length equals 15 residues. Germline CDR1 LGHDT, CDR2 YNNKEL (reference sequence). CDR3 DNA: TGTGCCAGCAGCCAAGGAACTAGCGCCACAGATACGCAGTATTTT. It codes for CASSQGTSATDTQYF.

This clonotype was found a few times. The chain combines TRBV20-1 with TRBJ1-2; the D gene is possibly TRBD1 (5 bases). V lost 5 bases and J lost 1, with 14 bases in between. This CDR3 has 14 amino acids. CDR1 and CDR2 (germline): DFQATT, SNEGSKA (reference sequence). CDR3 sequence reads: CSAYDREFNYGYTF. CDR3 sequence (DNA): TGCAGTGCTTATGACAGAGAATTTAACTATGGCTACACCTTC.

The sample holds many counts of this clonotype. V usage is TRBV27 and J usage is TRBJ2-1, with TRBD2 matching over 9 bases. CDR1 is MNHEY and CDR2 is SMNVEV in the germline V gene (reference sequence). V lost 3 bases to trimming and J lost 9 bases; unmatched junction nucleotides: 12. The CDR3 sequence is 16 residues long. Here the CDR3 reads CASSFLASGTLSEQFF. The CDR3 DNA sequence: TGTGCCAGCAGTTTTCTGGCTAGCGGGACTCTCAGTGAGCAGTTCTTC.

The table lists this clonotype with many counts. V is TRBV28 and J is TRBJ2-7; TRBD1 matches 9 bases. Germline V CDR1 and CDR2: MDHEN, SYDVKM. Germline trimming cut 2 bases from V and 6 bases from J; bases unmatched to any gene: 8. The CDR3 contains 15 residues. The CDR3 DNA sequence: TGTGCCAGCAGTTTAGGGGGGACAGGGAAAAGCGAGCAGTACTTC. This gives the protein CASSLGGTGKSEQYF.

This clonotype showed up many times. The V gene is TRBV10-3, the J gene TRBJ1-2, with D uncertain. Germline CDR1 and CDR2: ENHRY and SYGVKD. The CDR3 has 16 amino acids. V lost 8 bases and J 4 bases, leaving 23 bases between the germline ends. The CDR3 DNA sequence: TGTGCCATCTCGTCATCGGGAGTCCCGAGGCTCTATGGCTACACCTTC. This codes for CAISSSGVPRLYGYTF.

This clonotype was recorded at least ten times. This chain links TRBV11-2 with TRBJ1-2, with D possibly TRBD1 on 6 matching bases. The CDR3 extends over 15 amino acids. Germline values: CDR1 SGHAT, CDR2 FQNNGV. V lost 4 bases, J lost 8 bases, and 20 bases lay in between. CDR3 sequence reads: CASSYLRGSHEGYTF. The CDR3 bases are TGTGCCAGCAGCTACCTCAGGGGTTCCCACGAGGGCTACACCTTC.

The V call is TRBV20-1, the J call TRBJ2-3; TRBD1 aligns across 7 bases. The germline CDR1 and CDR2 sequences are DFQATT and SNEGSKA (reference sequence). Trimming removed 3 bases from V and 2 bases from J; junction bases left unmatched: 8. This CDR3 spans 15 amino acids. CDR3 DNA sequence: TGCAGTGCTAGTCCGACAGGGCTAACCACAGATACGCAGTATTTT. The encoded protein is CSASPTGLTTDTQYF.

The V call is TRBV10-2, the J call TRBJ1-4, with D unclear. The CDR3 extends over 11 amino acids. The V end lost 6 bases, the J end lost 13 bases, and 12 bases lay between the germline ends. Germline loops: CDR1 WSHSY, CDR2 SAAADI. The CDR3 here is CASRDRLALFF. CDR3 DNA: TGCGCCAGCAGGGACCGTCTGGCACTGTTTTTT.

This clonotype was picked up many times. The chain recombines TRBV7-8 with TRBJ1-6, with 8 positions matching TRBD1. The CDR3 covers 16 residues. The germline V gene encodes CDR1 SGHVS and CDR2 FQNEAQ. Trimming removed 1 base from V and 7 bases from J; junction bases left unmatched: 6. CDR3 residues: CASSLGGQAKNSPLHF. The CDR3 DNA is TGTGCCAGCAGCTTAGGGGGACAGGCGAAAAATTCACCCCTCCACTTT.

This clonotype showed up many times. The chain is built from TRBV5-1 and TRBJ2-5; the D gene is possibly TRBD1 (5 bases). The ends were cut back, 4 bases at V and 4 bases at J, with 5 bases in the middle. The CDR3 contains 11 residues. In germline, CDR1 is SGHRS, CDR2 YFSETQ. The CDR3 loop reads CASSRGETQYF. The CDR3 nucleotides are TGCGCCAGCAGCAGGGGAGAGACCCAGTACTTC. The whole variable domain, filled in from reference TRBV5-1 and TRBJ2-5, reads KAGVTQTPRYLIKTRGQQVTLSCSPISGHRSVSWYQQTPGQGLQFLFEYFSETQRNKGNFPGRFSGRQFSNSRSEMNVSTLELGDSALYLCASSRGETQYFGPGTRLLVL.

This clonotype was detected a few times. This sequence joins TRBV2 and TRBJ1-6; D gene ambiguous. V was trimmed by 2 bases and J by 7 bases, leaving 15 bases between them. This CDR3 has 16 amino acids. CDR1 and CDR2 from the germline V gene are SNHLY and FYNNEI. The CDR3 spells CASSEQESGRNSPLHF. DNA of the CDR3: TGTGCCAGCAGTGAACAGGAATCAGGACGGAATTCACCCCTCCACTTT. The full variable domain, with the rest looked up from reference TRBV2 and TRBJ1-6, is EPEVTQTPSHQVTQMGQEVILRCVPISNHLYFYWYRQILGQKVEFLVSFYNNEISEKSEIFDDQFSVERPDGSNFTLKIRSTKLEDSAMYFCASSEQESGRNSPLHFGNGTRLTVT.

The genes are TRBV7-9 and TRBJ2-5; 12 nucleotides match TRBD2. The CDR3 length is 16 residues. Trimming cost V 1 base and J 4 bases; bases outside gene matches: 4. Germline values: CDR1 SEHNR, CDR2 FQNEAQ (reference sequence). DNA of the CDR3: TGTGCCAGCAGCTTAGGACTAGCGGGAGAACTAGAGACCCAGTACTTC. The encoded protein is CASSLGLAGELETQYF. The full variable domain, rest sourced from reference TRBV7-9 and TRBJ2-5, is DTGVSQNPRHKITKRGQNVTFRCDPISEHNRLYWYRQTLGQGPEFLTYFQNEAQLEKSRLLSDRFSAERPKGSFSTLEIQRTEQGDSAMYLCASSLGLAGELETQYFGPGTRLLVL.

This clonotype appeared a few times. V is TRBV3-1 and J is TRBJ1-6, with a tentative D call TRBD1 (6 bases). CDR3 length: 14 amino acids. In germline, CDR1 is LGHDT, CDR2 YNNKEL (reference sequence). Trimming removed 4 bases at V and 8 bases at J, with 12 bases between. The CDR3 loop is CASSLGAGDSPLHF. The DNA for the CDR3 is TGTGCCAGCAGCCTGGGGGCGGGTGATTCACCCCTCCACTTT.

In this sample, this clonotype turned up many times. V gene TRBV12-3 or TRBV12-4 combines with J gene TRBJ2-7; either TRBD1 or TRBD2 may fit D (5 bases each). CDR3 length: 15 residues. Trimming took off 1 base at V and 2 bases at J, with 12 bases between the two ends. The CDR3 loop is CASSLGDVRTYEQYF. The CDR3 coding sequence is TGTGCCAGCAGTTTAGGGGACGTAAGAACCTACGAGCAGTACTTC.